The 5 T cell receptor beta chains in this list originate from one sample, sequenced in a study of T cell responses to AZD1222 COVID-19 vaccine. Sequenced by immunoSEQ multiplex PCR; TCRdb stores in-frame clones only, minus some. The sample lists 200,000 to 300,000 clones, over 90% occurring once. Sequencing used peripheral blood, obtained on day 0 of AZD1222 vaccination. These receptors all stem from an adult in good health.

The rearrangement uses TRBV3-1 (or the pseudogene TRBV3-2) and TRBJ2-2; 9 positions agree with TRBD2. The CDR3 contains 19 residues. Trimming at V came to 0 bases and at J to 2 bases, leaving 10 bases not matched to a gene. Germline values: CDR1 LGHDT, CDR2 YNNKEL (reference sequence). DNA for the CDR3: TGTGCCAGCAGCCAAGATGGAAGTAGCGGGGGCCGAAACACCGGGGAGCTGTTTTTT. Its translation is CASSQDGSSGGRNTGELFF.

This clone came up once. The chain combines TRBV7-9 with TRBJ1-6, with D perhaps matching TRBD1 (6 bases). V lost 1 base and J lost 9, with 10 bases in between. CDR1 is SEHNR and CDR2 is FQNEAQ in the germline V gene (reference sequence). CDR3 size: 14 residues. This CDR3 reads CASSLESGASPLHF. For the CDR3, the DNA is TGTGCCAGCAGCTTAGAATCAGGGGCTTCACCCCTCCACTTT.

The rearrangement uses TRBV6-5 and TRBJ2-3, with 10 bases identical to TRBD2. The V gene end was trimmed by 0 bases and the J gene end by 8 bases; junction bases not matched to a gene: 2. CDR3 size: 14 residues. The V gene's germline CDR1 is MNHEY and CDR2 SVGAGI. The CDR3, as DNA: TGTGCCAGCAGTTACTCGTTAGCGGGGGGTACGCAGTATTTT. Translating it yields CASSYSLAGGTQYF.

This chain uses TRBV15 with TRBJ1-2; D gene uncertain. This CDR3 comprises 12 residues. Germline V gives CDR1 LNHNV, CDR2 YYDKDF (reference sequence). Trimming left V 0 bases short and J 8 bases short, with 7 bases between. The CDR3 region is CATSREVGGYTF. The CDR3 DNA reads as TGTGCCACCAGCAGAGAAGTAGGAGGCTACACCTTC.

The V call is TRBV9, the J call TRBJ2-5, with 11 bases lining up with TRBD2. V trimming: 4 bases; J trimming: 5 bases; junction bases outside the gene matches: 4. Per germline, CDR1 SGDLS and CDR2 YYNGEE. The CDR3 spans 14 residues. DNA for the CDR3: TGTGCCAGCAGCTCGGCTAGCGGGGGGGAGACCCAGTACTTC. It is translated as CASSSASGGETQYF. Filled out from reference TRBV9 and TRBJ2-5, the complete variable domain reads DSGVTQTPKHLITATGQRVTLRCSPRSGDLSVYWYQQSLDQGLQFLIQYYNGEERAKGNILERFSAQQFPDLHSELNLSSLELGDSALYFCASSSASGGETQYFGPGTRLLVL.